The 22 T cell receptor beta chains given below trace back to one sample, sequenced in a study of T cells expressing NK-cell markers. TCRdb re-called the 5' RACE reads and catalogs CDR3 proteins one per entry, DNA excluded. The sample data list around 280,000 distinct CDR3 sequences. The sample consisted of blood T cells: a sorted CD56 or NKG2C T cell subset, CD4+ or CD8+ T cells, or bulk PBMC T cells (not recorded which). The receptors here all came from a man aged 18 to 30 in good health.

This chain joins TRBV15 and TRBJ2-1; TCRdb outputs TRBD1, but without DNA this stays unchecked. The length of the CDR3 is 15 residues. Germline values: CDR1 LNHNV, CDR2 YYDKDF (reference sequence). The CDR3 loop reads CATSIRDGVYNEQFF.

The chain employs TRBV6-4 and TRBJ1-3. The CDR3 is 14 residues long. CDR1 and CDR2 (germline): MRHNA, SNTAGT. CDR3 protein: CASTTLSSGNTIYF.

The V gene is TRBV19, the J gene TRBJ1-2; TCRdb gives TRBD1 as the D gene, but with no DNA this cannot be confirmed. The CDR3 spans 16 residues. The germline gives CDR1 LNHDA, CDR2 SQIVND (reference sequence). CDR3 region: CASSTRSGGTNYGYTF. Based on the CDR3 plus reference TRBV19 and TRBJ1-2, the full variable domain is DGGITQSPKYLFRKEGQNVTLSCEQNLNHDAMYWYRQDPGQGLRLIYYSQIVNDFQKGDIAEGYSVSREKKESFPLTVTSAQKNPTAFYLCASSTRSGGTNYGYTFGSGTRLTVV.

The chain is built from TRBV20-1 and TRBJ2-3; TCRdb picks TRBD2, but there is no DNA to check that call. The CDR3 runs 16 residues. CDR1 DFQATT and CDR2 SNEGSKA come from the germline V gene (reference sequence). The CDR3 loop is CSARPKTSGMADTQYF.

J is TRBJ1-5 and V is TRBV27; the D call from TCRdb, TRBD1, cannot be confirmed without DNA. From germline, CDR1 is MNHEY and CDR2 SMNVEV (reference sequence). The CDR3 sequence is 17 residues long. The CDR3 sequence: CASSSGQGGVRNQPQHF.

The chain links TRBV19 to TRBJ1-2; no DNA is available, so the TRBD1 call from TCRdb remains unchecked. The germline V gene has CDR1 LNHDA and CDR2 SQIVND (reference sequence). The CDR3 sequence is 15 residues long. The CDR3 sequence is CASSPPGQVNYGYTF.

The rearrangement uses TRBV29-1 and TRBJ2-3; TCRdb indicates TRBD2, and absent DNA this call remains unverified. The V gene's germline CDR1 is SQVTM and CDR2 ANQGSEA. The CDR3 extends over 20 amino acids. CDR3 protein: CSVEDLGTGGLAGITDTQYF.

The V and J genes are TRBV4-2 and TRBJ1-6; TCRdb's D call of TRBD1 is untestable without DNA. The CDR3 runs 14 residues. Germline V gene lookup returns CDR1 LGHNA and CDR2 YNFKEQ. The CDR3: CASGGAEVNSPLHF.

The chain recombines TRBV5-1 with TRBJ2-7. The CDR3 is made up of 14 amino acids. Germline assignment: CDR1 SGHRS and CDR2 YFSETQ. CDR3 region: CASSPESSFYEQYF.

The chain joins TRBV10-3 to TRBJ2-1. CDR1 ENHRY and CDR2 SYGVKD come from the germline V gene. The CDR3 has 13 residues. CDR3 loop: CAIRTGQTNEQFF.

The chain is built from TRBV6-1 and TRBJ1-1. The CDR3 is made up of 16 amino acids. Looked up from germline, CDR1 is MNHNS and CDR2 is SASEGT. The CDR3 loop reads CASTRMAGDSGTEAFF.

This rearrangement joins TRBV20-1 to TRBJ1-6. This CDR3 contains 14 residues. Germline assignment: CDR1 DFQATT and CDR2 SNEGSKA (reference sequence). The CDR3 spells CSASNGPSNSPLHF.

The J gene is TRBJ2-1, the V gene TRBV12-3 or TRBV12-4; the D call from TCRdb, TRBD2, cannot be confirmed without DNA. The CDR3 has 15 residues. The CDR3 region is CASTLSGRARNEQFF.

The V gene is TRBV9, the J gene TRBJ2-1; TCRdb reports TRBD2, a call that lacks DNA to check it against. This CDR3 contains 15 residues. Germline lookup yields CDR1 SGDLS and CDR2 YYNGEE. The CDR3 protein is CASSVGRGNGEEQFF.

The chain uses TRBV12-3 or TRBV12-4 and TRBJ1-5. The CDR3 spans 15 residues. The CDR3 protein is CASTKFGVTNQPQHF.

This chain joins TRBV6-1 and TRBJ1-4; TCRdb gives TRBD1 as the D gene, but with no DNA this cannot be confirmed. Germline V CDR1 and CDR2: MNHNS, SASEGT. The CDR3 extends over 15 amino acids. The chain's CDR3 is CASSERDPRGEKLFF.

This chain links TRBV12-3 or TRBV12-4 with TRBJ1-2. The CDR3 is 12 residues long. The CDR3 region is CASRPDVGGYTF.

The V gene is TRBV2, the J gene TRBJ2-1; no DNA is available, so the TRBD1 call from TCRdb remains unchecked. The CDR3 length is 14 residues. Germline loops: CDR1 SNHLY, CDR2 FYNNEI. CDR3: CASSREQTDNEQFF.

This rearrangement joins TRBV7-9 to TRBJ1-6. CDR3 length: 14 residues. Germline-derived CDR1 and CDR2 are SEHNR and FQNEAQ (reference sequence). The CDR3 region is CASSFGGSSSPLHF.

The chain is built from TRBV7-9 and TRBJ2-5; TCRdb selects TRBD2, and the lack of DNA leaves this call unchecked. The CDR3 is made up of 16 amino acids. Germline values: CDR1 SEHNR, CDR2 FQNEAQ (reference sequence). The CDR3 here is CASSLDGRTLQETQYF.

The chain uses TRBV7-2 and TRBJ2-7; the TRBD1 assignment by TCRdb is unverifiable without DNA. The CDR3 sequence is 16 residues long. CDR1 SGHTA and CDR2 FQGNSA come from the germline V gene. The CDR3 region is CASRITGTGASYEQYF.

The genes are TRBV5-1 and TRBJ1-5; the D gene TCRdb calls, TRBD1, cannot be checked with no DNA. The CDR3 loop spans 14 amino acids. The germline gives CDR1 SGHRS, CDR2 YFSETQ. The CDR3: CASSQGQPNQPQHF.